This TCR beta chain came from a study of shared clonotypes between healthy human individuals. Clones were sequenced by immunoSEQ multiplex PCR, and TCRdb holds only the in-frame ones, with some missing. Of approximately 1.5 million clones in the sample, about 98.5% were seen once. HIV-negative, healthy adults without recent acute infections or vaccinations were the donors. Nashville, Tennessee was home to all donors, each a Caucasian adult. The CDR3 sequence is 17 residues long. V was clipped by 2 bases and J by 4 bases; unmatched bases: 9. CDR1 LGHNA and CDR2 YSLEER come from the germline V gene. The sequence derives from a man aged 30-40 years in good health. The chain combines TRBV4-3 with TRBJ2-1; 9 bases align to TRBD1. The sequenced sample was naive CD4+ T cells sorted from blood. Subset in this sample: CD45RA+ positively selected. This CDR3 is CASSQRTGTGSYNEQFF. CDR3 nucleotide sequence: TGCGCCAGCAGCCAAAGAACCGGGACAGGGTCGTACAATGAGCAGTTCTTC.